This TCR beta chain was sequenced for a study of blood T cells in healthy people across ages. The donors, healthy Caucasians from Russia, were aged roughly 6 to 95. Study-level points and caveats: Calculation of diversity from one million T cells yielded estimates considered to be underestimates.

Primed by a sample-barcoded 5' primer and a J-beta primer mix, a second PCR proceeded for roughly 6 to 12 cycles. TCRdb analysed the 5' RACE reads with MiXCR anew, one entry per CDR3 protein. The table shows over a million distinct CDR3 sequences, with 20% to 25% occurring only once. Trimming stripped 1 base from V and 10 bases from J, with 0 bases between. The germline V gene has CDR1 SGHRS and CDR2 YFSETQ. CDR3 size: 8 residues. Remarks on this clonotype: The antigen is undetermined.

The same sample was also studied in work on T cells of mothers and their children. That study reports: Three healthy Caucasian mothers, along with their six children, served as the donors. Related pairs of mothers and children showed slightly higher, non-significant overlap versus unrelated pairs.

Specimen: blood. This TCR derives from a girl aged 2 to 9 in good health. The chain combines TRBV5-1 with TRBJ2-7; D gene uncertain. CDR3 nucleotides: TGCGCCAGCAGCTTGCAGTACTTC. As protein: CASSLQYF.